What follows are 13 T cell receptor beta chains derived from one specimen sequenced in a study of PD-1 blockade in classical Hodgkin lymphoma. Each and every patient relapsed after autologous stem cell transplantation, and patients got differing brentuximab vedotin exposure. TCRdb's copy holds only in-frame clones and misses some; the assay was immunoSEQ multiplex PCR. The sample holds 90,000 to 100,000 clones, 80% to 95% seen once. Material: peripheral blood mononuclear cells (PBMCs), obtained at baseline. These receptors originate from a human donor with classical Hodgkin lymphoma.

The rearrangement links TRBV13 to TRBJ2-4, with D tentatively TRBD1 or TRBD2 (6 bases each). Germline V gives CDR1 PRHDT, CDR2 FYEKMQ (reference sequence). Between the trimmed V and J ends, which lost 4 bases and 5 bases, there was a span of 15 bases. This CDR3 is 15 amino acids long. CDR3 sequence: CASSSRGAGENIQYF. The CDR3 bases are TGTGCCAGCAGCTCGAGGGGGGCCGGGGAAAACATTCAGTACTTC.

The rearrangement uses TRBV13 and TRBJ1-1; D uncertain. Per the germline V gene, CDR1 is PRHDT and CDR2 is FYEKMQ (reference sequence). This CDR3 is built from 13 residues. Trimming pared 2 bases from V and 6 bases from J, leaving 10 bases between. The CDR3 is CASSLTKPSEAFF. The CDR3 bases are TGTGCCAGCAGCTTAACAAAGCCCTCTGAAGCTTTCTTT.

This chain joins TRBV11-2 and TRBJ2-1, with 9 bases lining up with TRBD2. V shed 3 bases, J shed 0 bases, and the junction held 3 bases outside the gene matches. The CDR3 is made up of 16 amino acids. In germline, CDR1 is SGHAT, CDR2 FQNNGV. As DNA, the CDR3 is TGTGCCAGCAGCTTCCTAGCGGGACTCTCCTACAATGAGCAGTTCTTC. Amino acid sequence: CASSFLAGLSYNEQFF. Complete variable domain (other parts from reference TRBV11-2 and TRBJ2-1): EAGVAQSPRYKIIEKRQSVAFWCNPISGHATLYWYQQILGQGPKLLIQFQNNGVVDDSQLPKDRFSAERLKGVDSTLKIQPAKLEDSAVYLCASSFLAGLSYNEQFFGPGTRLTVL.

CDR3 protein: CASSPDPGPLVPHEQYF. DNA for the CDR3: TGTGCCAGCAGCCCCGACCCTGGGCCACTAGTACCTCACGAGCAGTACTTC. The V and J genes are TRBV7-9 and TRBJ2-7; D perhaps matches TRBD2 (5 bases). The CDR3 contains 17 residues. Trimming stripped 5 bases from V and 5 bases from J, with 25 bases between. Germline values: CDR1 SEHNR, CDR2 FQNEAQ (reference sequence).

This chain joins TRBV5-1 and TRBJ1-1, with 7 bases that match TRBD1. The V gene's germline CDR1 is SGHRS and CDR2 YFSETQ. The CDR3 covers 16 residues. J lost 1 base, V lost 4 bases, and 10 bases had no gene match. DNA of the CDR3: TGCGCCAGCAGCCTCCAATCGACAGGGAGGAACACTGAAGCTTTCTTT. The encoded protein is CASSLQSTGRNTEAFF. The entire variable domain, with the rest obtained from reference TRBV5-1 and TRBJ1-1, is as follows: KAGVTQTPRYLIKTRGQQVTLSCSPISGHRSVSWYQQTPGQGLQFLFEYFSETQRNKGNFPGRFSGRQFSNSRSEMNVSTLELGDSALYLCASSLQSTGRNTEAFFGQGTRLTVV.

Regarding this clone: The sample contains more than one DNA sequence encoding this CDR3. CDR3 nucleotides: TGTGCCAGCAGCTTGTTGGGTGACAGGTCGGTTCAGCCCCAGCATTTT. This gives the protein CASSLLGDRSVQPQHF. The chain couples TRBV5-6 to TRBJ1-5; tentative D call: TRBD1 (6 bases). The CDR3 runs to 16 residues. The germline V and J ends were trimmed by 1 base and 6 bases, with 17 bases remaining between them. Germline CDR1 is SGHDT and CDR2 is YYEEEE.

This clone has just one count. The chain employs TRBV18 and TRBJ2-1; 7 bases fit TRBD1. CDR3 length: 18 amino acids. The germline gives CDR1 KGHSH, CDR2 LQKENI. V dropped 2 bases and J dropped 0; count of bases not matched to a gene: 10. The DNA for the CDR3 is TGTGCCAGCTCACCAGATAGCCCGGGACAGAGCTCCTACAATGAGCAGTTCTTC. Protein sequence: CASSPDSPGQSSYNEQFF. The entire variable domain, with the rest obtained from reference TRBV18 and TRBJ2-1, is as follows: NAGVMQNPRHLVRRRGQEARLRCSPMKGHSHVYWYRQLPEEGLKFMVYLQKENIIDESGMPKERFSAEFPKEGPSILRIQQVVRGDSAAYFCASSPDSPGQSSYNEQFFGPGTRLTVL.

This clone showed up just once. The chain has TRBV11-2 and TRBJ2-7; 7 nucleotides match TRBD2. The V gene end was trimmed by 1 base and the J gene end by 2 bases; junction bases not matched to a gene: 5. Germline CDR1 SGHAT, CDR2 FQNNGV. The CDR3 has 15 amino acids. For the CDR3, the DNA is TGTGCCAGCAGCTTAGTTCTAGCGGTCCCCTACGAGCAGTACTTC. Translation: CASSLVLAVPYEQYF.

V is TRBV9 and J is TRBJ2-3; the match to TRBD2 covers 9 bases. The trim removed 6 bases at V and 2 bases at J, leaving 7 bases unmatched. Germline V gene lookup returns CDR1 SGDLS and CDR2 YYNGEE. The CDR3 spans 15 residues. The CDR3 sequence: CASTPGLAATDTQYF. The CDR3 nucleotides are TGTGCCAGCACCCCGGGACTAGCTGCCACAGATACGCAGTATTTT.

This clone was picked up a small number of times. The genes are TRBV10-3 and TRBJ2-1; 12 bases fit TRBD2. V shed 5 bases and J 10 bases; nucleotides not matched to a gene: 12. Per germline, CDR1 ENHRY and CDR2 SYGVKD. This CDR3 is built from 16 residues. DNA of the CDR3: TGTGCCATCAGTTCAGGTCGACTAGCGGGAGCAAGAGAGCAGTTCTTC. It yields the protein CAISSGRLAGAREQFF.

The J gene is TRBJ1-1, the V gene TRBV9; TRBD1 agrees at 8 bases. This CDR3 spans 15 amino acids. Germline-derived CDR1 and CDR2 are SGDLS and YYNGEE. V was pared by 3 bases and J by 5 bases, with 9 bases of the junction left unmatched. The CDR3 sequence: CASSASSGTGTEAFF. In nucleotides, the CDR3 is TGTGCCAGCAGCGCCTCATCCGGGACAGGTACTGAAGCTTTCTTT.

The CDR3 bases are TGTGCCAGCACCCACACTACACGGACCTACGAGCAGTACTTC. Amino acid sequence: CASTHTTRTYEQYF. The rearrangement joins TRBV6-1 to TRBJ2-7; D unresolved. Germline values: CDR1 MNHNS, CDR2 SASEGT. The CDR3 loop spans 14 amino acids. Trimming removed 7 bases from V and 2 bases from J, with 15 bases in between.

The chain couples TRBV7-9 to TRBJ2-7; D might be TRBD1 (5 bases). The germline gives CDR1 SEHNR, CDR2 FQNEAQ (reference sequence). CDR3 length equals 14 residues. V lost 4 bases and J 7 bases, leaving 17 bases between the germline ends. CDR3: CASSYATAPSEQYF. As DNA, the CDR3 is TGTGCCAGCAGCTACGCGACAGCCCCCTCGGAGCAGTACTTC. Full variable domain (missing parts from reference TRBV7-9 and TRBJ2-7): DTGVSQNPRHKITKRGQNVTFRCDPISEHNRLYWYRQTLGQGPEFLTYFQNEAQLEKSRLLSDRFSAERPKGSFSTLEIQRTEQGDSAMYLCASSYATAPSEQYFGPGTRLTVT.